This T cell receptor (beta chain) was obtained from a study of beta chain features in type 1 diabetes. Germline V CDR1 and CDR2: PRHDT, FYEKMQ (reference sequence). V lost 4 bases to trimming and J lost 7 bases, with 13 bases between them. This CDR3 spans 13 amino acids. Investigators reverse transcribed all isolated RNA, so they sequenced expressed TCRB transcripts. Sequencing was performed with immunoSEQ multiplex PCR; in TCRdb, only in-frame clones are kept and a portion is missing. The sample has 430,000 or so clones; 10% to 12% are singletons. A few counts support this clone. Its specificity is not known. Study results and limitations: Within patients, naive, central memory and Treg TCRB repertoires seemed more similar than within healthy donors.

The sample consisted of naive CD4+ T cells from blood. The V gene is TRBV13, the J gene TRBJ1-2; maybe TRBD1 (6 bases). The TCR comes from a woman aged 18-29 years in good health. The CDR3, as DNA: TGTGCCAGCAGCTGCCGACAGGCCTGTGGCTACACCTTC. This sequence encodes CASSCRQACGYTF.